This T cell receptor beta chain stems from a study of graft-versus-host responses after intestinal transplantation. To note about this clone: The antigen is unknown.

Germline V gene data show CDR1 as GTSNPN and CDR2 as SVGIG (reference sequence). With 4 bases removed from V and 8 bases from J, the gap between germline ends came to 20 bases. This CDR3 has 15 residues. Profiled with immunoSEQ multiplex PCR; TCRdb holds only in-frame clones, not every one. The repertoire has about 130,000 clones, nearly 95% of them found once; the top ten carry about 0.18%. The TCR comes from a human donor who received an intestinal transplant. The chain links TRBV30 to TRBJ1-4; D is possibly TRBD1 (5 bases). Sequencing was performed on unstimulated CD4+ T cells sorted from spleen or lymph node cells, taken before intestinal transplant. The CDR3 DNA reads TGTGCCTGGAATCATCCAGGGTATGAGCGGGAAAAACTGTTTTTT. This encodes CAWNHPGYEREKLFF. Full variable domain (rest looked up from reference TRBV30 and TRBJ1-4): SQTIHQWPATLVQPVGSPLSLECTVEGTSNPNLYWYRQAAGRGLQLLFYSVGIGQISSEVPQNLSASRPQDRQFILSSKKLLLSDSGFYLCAWNHPGYEREKLFFGSGTQLSVL.